The text below deals with one T cell receptor beta chain. The target antigen is unknown. The junction had 10 bases not matched to a gene; V was cut back by 11 bases and J by 2 bases. This CDR3 spans 14 amino acids. CDR1 is SEHNR, CDR2 FQNEAQ, per germline (reference sequence). These data come from a study of T-cell memory formation after mild COVID-19. TCRdb recomputed calls from the 5' RACE reads with MiXCR, one row per CDR3 protein. Of 250,000 to 350,000 distinct CDR3 sequences in the sample, approximately 15% were seen once. General study findings and limits: Whether second-wave clones peaking at day 37 were SARS-CoV-2 specific went unconfirmed. Clones contracting day 15 to 85 were balanced CD4/CD8; later expanders leaned CD4+.

Sequencing was performed on PBMCs or a T cell subset sorted from them (not recorded which). This chain connects TRBV7-9 to TRBJ2-3; 7 bases line up with TRBD2. This receptor was taken from a man younger than 35 who had mild COVID-19 (a few samples of this study predate the infection). Cell type and time point are not known. CDR3 loop: CAHFEAGNTDTQYF. The CDR3 DNA sequence: TGTGCCCATTTTGAAGCGGGGAACACAGATACGCAGTATTTT.